These 8 T cell receptor beta chains share one sample of origin, sequenced in a study of cytomegalovirus exposure and HLA in healthy donors. Use of 60 Vbeta and 13 Jbeta primers characterized the PCR. Only in-frame clones appear in the TCRdb table, and some are missing; sequencing was by immunoSEQ multiplex PCR. Here the sample spans about 160,000 clones, about four fifths being singletons. Sequencing used PBMCs. These receptors all come from a woman in her forties or fifties in good health and CMV-seronegative.

The chain recombines TRBV9 with TRBJ2-2; 13 bases line up with TRBD2. Germline V lookup: CDR1 SGDLS, CDR2 YYNGEE. V was clipped by 8 bases and J by 9 bases; unmatched bases: 4. There are 13 residues in the CDR3. CDR3 amino acids: CASQLAGGRELFF. CDR3 sequence (DNA): TGTGCCAGTCAACTAGCGGGAGGGAGGGAGCTGTTTTTT.

V gene TRBV7-8 combines with J gene TRBJ1-2; D gene uncertain. The CDR3 contains 13 residues. The germline V gene has CDR1 SGHVS and CDR2 FQNEAQ. V shed 1 base and J shed 8 bases, with 11 bases lying between them. CDR3 residues: CASSLGRMGGYTF. In nucleotides, the CDR3 is TGTGCCAGCAGCTTAGGAAGGATGGGCGGCTACACCTTC.

The J gene is TRBJ2-7, the V gene TRBV28; TRBD2 aligns across 8 bases. Germline CDR1 is MDHEN and CDR2 is SYDVKM. V was pared by 2 bases and J by 4 bases, with 4 bases of the junction left unmatched. The CDR3 length is 14 residues. Written as DNA, the CDR3 is TGTGCCAGCAGTTTACGGGAGGGAAGGTACGAGCAGTACTTC. It codes for CASSLREGRYEQYF. The full variable domain, completed using reference TRBV28 and TRBJ2-7, is DVKVTQSSRYLVKRTGEKVFLECVQDMDHENMFWYRQDPGLGLRLIYFSYDVKMKEKGDIPEGYSVSREKKERFSLILESASTNQTSMYLCASSLREGRYEQYFGPGTRLTVT.

The V and J genes are TRBV7-9 and TRBJ1-2, with a weak D call TRBD1 (6 bases). Germline V CDR1 and CDR2: SEHNR, FQNEAQ (reference sequence). V shed 11 bases and J shed 5 bases, with 18 bases lying between them. The CDR3 has 13 residues. Here the CDR3 reads CADGDTGGYGYTF. CDR3 in DNA: TGTGCCGACGGGGACACTGGCGGGTATGGCTACACCTTC.

The rearrangement uses TRBV27 and TRBJ1-5; TRBD1 aligns across 7 bases. V was pared by 4 bases and J by 5 bases, with 5 bases of the junction left unmatched. Germline CDR1 and CDR2: MNHEY and SMNVEV (reference sequence). There are 14 residues in the CDR3. The CDR3 is CASSSSGGHQPQHF. As DNA, the CDR3 is TGTGCCAGCAGTTCGTCAGGGGGGCATCAGCCCCAGCATTTT.

V is TRBV6-1 and J is TRBJ1-4; D uncertain. From germline, CDR1 is MNHNS and CDR2 SASEGT. V dropped 0 bases and J dropped 10 bases, with 6 bases sitting between them. CDR3 size: 12 residues. The CDR3 bases are TGTGCCAGCAGTGAAGCGGTCGGAAAACTGTTTTTT. It encodes CASSEAVGKLFF.

The V and J genes are TRBV6-1 and TRBJ1-1; 10 bases map to TRBD1. J gave up 8 bases and V 6 bases, and 12 bases lay outside the gene matches. The germline CDR1 and CDR2 sequences are MNHNS and SASEGT. This CDR3 has 15 amino acids. The chain's CDR3 is CASSTGATGGQEAFF. The CDR3 nucleotides are TGTGCCAGCAGCACGGGGGCGACAGGGGGCCAGGAAGCTTTCTTT.

The J gene is TRBJ2-7, the V gene TRBV11-1, with a tentative D call TRBD2 (6 bases). The germline CDR1 and CDR2 sequences are SGHAT and FQDESV (reference sequence). The CDR3 totals 13 residues. V was trimmed by 6 bases and J by 3 bases, leaving 12 bases between them. CDR3 DNA: TGTGCCAGCAGGGGGGGTGTGGGCTACGAGCAGTACTTC. This gives the protein CASRGGVGYEQYF.